This T cell receptor beta chain was retrieved from a study of cytomegalovirus exposure and HLA in healthy donors. Produced via immunoSEQ multiplex PCR; TCRdb's table is partial and in-frame only. The sample lists about 130,000 clones; around 95% were seen once. Material for sequencing was PBMCs. The source is a man aged 18 to 30 in good health and CMV-seronegative.

CDR3 in amino acids: CASSERQGVSYEQYF. CDR3 in DNA: TGTGCCAGCAGCGAGAGACAGGGGGTATCCTACGAGCAGTACTTC. This chain links TRBV6-5 with TRBJ2-7, with TRBD1 matching over 9 bases. This CDR3 has 15 amino acids. Per the germline V gene, CDR1 is MNHEY and CDR2 is SVGAGI. The ends lost 6 bases at V and 1 base at J; junction bases unmatched: 7.